This passage covers 8 T cell receptor beta chains from one sample sequenced in a study of T cell repertoires in cytomegalovirus infection. These receptors are not linked to any known antigen. MiXCR, applied by TCRdb to the reads, yields one record per CDR3 protein. The sample yields tens of thousands of distinct CDR3 sequences, approximately 22% seen once. What was sequenced was PBMCs, sequenced either directly or after in vitro stimulation (not recorded which). The receptor set was obtained from a human donor in good health (CMV status not recorded). Some clones in this sample may be carry-over from other donors' samples.

This clonotype showed up many times. The rearrangement uses TRBV28 and TRBJ1-2; perhaps TRBD1 as D (5 bases). The CDR3 is 13 residues long. The V and J ends lost 5 bases and 8 bases respectively, with 15 bases between them. Germline CDR1 and CDR2: MDHEN and SYDVKM. The CDR3 loop reads CASSIPTGEGYTF. The CDR3 coding sequence is TGTGCCAGCAGTATCCCGACGGGGGAGGGCTACACCTTC.

This clonotype was observed many times. This chain joins TRBV7-2 and TRBJ1-5; perhaps TRBD1 as D (5 bases). The CDR3 runs 18 residues. The germline V gene has CDR1 SGHTA and CDR2 FQGNSA. Trimming stripped 5 bases from V and 3 bases from J, with 23 bases between. This chain's CDR3 is CASSQTGREGDTNQPQHF. As DNA, the CDR3 is TGTGCCAGCAGCCAGACGGGACGGGAAGGTGATACCAATCAGCCCCAGCATTTT. The full variable domain, its missing parts supplied by reference TRBV7-2 and TRBJ1-5, is GAGVSQSPSNKVTEKGKDVELRCDPISGHTALYWYRQSLGQGLEFLIYFQGNSAPDKSGLPSDRFSAERTGGSVSTLTIQRTQQEDSAVYLCASSQTGREGDTNQPQHFGDGTRLSIL.

This chain joins TRBV19 and TRBJ2-7; TRBD1 aligns across 11 bases. Trimming removed 10 bases from V and 2 bases from J; junction bases left unmatched: 7. The CDR3 extends over 14 amino acids. Germline values: CDR1 LNHDA, CDR2 SQIVND (reference sequence). The CDR3 DNA reads as TGTGCCAAAAGACCGGGACAGGGGGCCTACGAGCAGTACTTC. The encoded protein is CAKRPGQGAYEQYF.

The table lists this clonotype with many counts. V and J are TRBV12-3 or TRBV12-4 and TRBJ2-1, with a weak D call TRBD2 (5 bases). CDR3 length: 11 amino acids. The V end was cut by 8 bases, the J end by 9 bases, with 11 bases between. The CDR3 is CASLAQREQFF. In DNA, the CDR3 is TGTGCCAGCCTAGCTCAGCGTGAGCAGTTCTTC.

The chain uses TRBV10-2 and TRBJ1-1; D is perhaps TRBD1 (5 bases). CDR3 length equals 12 residues. Trimming took 6 bases from V and 6 from J, leaving 11 bases between them. Germline assignment: CDR1 WSHSY and CDR2 SAAADI. The CDR3 loop reads CASRDSQAEAFF. CDR3 DNA: TGCGCCAGCAGAGACAGTCAGGCTGAAGCTTTCTTT.

V and J are TRBV5-1 and TRBJ2-1; D is possibly TRBD2 (7 bases). Trimming cost V 2 bases and J 11 bases, with 11 bases left between them. Germline CDR1 SGHRS, CDR2 YFSETQ. The CDR3 is made up of 12 amino acids. As DNA, the CDR3 is TGCGCCAGCAGCTTTTCCGGGGGGCAGCAGTTCTTC. The encoded protein is CASSFSGGQQFF.

The chain couples TRBV6-2 or TRBV6-3 to TRBJ2-7; TRBD1 matches 8 bases. Germline V gene sequence: CDR1 MNHEY, CDR2 SVGEGT. Trimming at V came to 6 bases and at J to 0 bases, leaving 4 bases not matched to a gene. CDR3 length: 14 amino acids. The CDR3 spells CASRRTGYSYEQYF. CDR3 sequence (DNA): TGTGCCAGCAGAAGGACAGGGTACTCCTACGAGCAGTACTTC.

This clonotype was seen more than once but under ten times. The V call is TRBV6-6, the J call TRBJ2-4; D not resolved. CDR3 length: 12 residues. With 4 bases removed from V and 5 bases from J, the gap between germline ends came to 6 bases. CDR1 is MNHNY and CDR2 is SVGAGI in the germline V gene (reference sequence). The CDR3 DNA follows: TGTGCCAGCAGTTGGAACGAAAACATTCAGTACTTC. This gives the protein CASSWNENIQYF.